Below, 27 T cell receptor beta chains from the same sample are listed, as sequenced in a study of control samples from healthy donors and cancer patients. TCRdb keeps only in-frame clones here, not all; method: immunoSEQ multiplex PCR. The table lists fewer than 200,000 clones, about 90% of them singletons. What was sequenced was blood. The receptor source for this set is a man aged 25-45 years in good health.

This chain uses TRBV19 with TRBJ1-5; tentatively, D is TRBD1 (5 bases). Germline V gene sequence: CDR1 LNHDA, CDR2 SQIVND (reference sequence). The V gene lost 3 bases and the J gene lost 0 bases, with 18 bases spanning the gap. This CDR3 region has 18 residues. Here the CDR3 DNA reads TGTGCCAGTAGTATGGGGCAATTTGGGCTAGTTAGCAATCAGCCCCAGCATTTT. It translates to CASSMGQFGLVSNQPQHF.

The chain links TRBV5-1 to TRBJ2-1, with TRBD1 identical over 9 bases. This CDR3 is 15 amino acids long. Germline V gene sequence: CDR1 SGHRS, CDR2 YFSETQ. The CDR3 coding sequence is TGCGCTTCCGCGGGACAGGGTTTTGGGTACAATGAGCAGTTCTTC. The encoded protein is CASAGQGFGYNEQFF. Full variable domain (rest looked up from reference TRBV5-1 and TRBJ2-1): KAGVTQTPRYLIKTRGQQVTLSCSPISGHRSVSWYQQTPGQGLQFLFEYFSETQRNKGNFPGRFSGRQFSNSRSEMNVSTLELGDSALYLCASAGQGFGYNEQFFGPGTRLTVL.

Concerning this clone itself: At one end, the junction sequence differs from germline, possibly due to a read error. The chain uses TRBV9 and TRBJ2-1; TRBD2 matches at 8 bases. Looked up from germline, CDR1 is SGDLS and CDR2 is YYNGEE. This CDR3 has 14 amino acids. DNA of the CDR3: TGTGCCCGCAGCGCCGGGGGGGCGGGAAATGAGCAGTTCTTC. The encoded protein is CARSAGGAGNEQFF.

The rearrangement uses TRBV28 and TRBJ1-6; 10 nucleotides align to TRBD1. V lost 5 bases, J lost 7 bases, and 14 bases stayed unmatched. Germline V gene lookup returns CDR1 MDHEN and CDR2 SYDVKM. The CDR3 runs to 18 residues. The CDR3 coding sequence is TGTGCCAGCAGTCCGGGACAGGGGACTGCCGGTAGGAATTCACCCCTCCACTTT. Translating it yields CASSPGQGTAGRNSPLHF.

The chain is built from TRBV7-2 and TRBJ2-3, with 11 nucleotides matching TRBD2. The germline gives CDR1 SGHTA, CDR2 FQGNSA. The junction had 7 bases not matched to a gene; V was cut back by 5 bases and J by 6 bases. This CDR3 region has 15 residues. The CDR3 nucleotides read TGTGCCAGCAGCCCCCGTAGCGGGAGGGTTGATACGCAGTATTTT. It specifies CASSPRSGRVDTQYF.

The chain has TRBV6-6 and TRBJ1-2; no clear D. V was shortened by 4 bases and J by 8 bases, with 17 bases between the two germline ends. CDR1 is MNHNY and CDR2 is SVGAGI in the germline V gene (reference sequence). This CDR3 comprises 14 residues. DNA of the CDR3: TGTGCCAGCAGTTCTTTTCTCCTCCCCGGCGGCTACACCTTC. Amino acid sequence: CASSSFLLPGGYTF.

The CDR3 loop is CASSSAGVEQYF. The CDR3 bases are TGTGCCAGCAGTTCAGCAGGGGTCGAGCAGTACTTC. V and J are TRBV27 and TRBJ2-7; tentative D call: TRBD1 (6 bases). Germline V gives CDR1 MNHEY, CDR2 SMNVEV (reference sequence). V was pared by 4 bases and J by 6 bases, with 10 bases between. CDR3 length: 12 residues.

This rearrangement joins TRBV7-9 to TRBJ2-5, with D possibly being TRBD2 (6 bases). Trimming shortened V by 5 bases and J by 10 bases, and 17 bases separated the two germline ends. This CDR3 has 13 residues. Germline lookup yields CDR1 SEHNR and CDR2 FQNEAQ (reference sequence). CDR3 bases: TGTGCCAGCAGCAACCCCCCTGGAGGGGACCAGTACTTC. Its protein product is CASSNPPGGDQYF. Looking up the rest from reference TRBV7-9 and TRBJ2-5 gives the full variable domain: DTGVSQNPRHKITKRGQNVTFRCDPISEHNRLYWYRQTLGQGPEFLTYFQNEAQLEKSRLLSDRFSAERPKGSFSTLEIQRTEQGDSAMYLCASSNPPGGDQYFGPGTRLLVL.

CDR3 sequence reads: CASSVAMGGGANTGELFF. CDR3 in DNA: TGTGCCAGCAGCGTAGCCATGGGTGGGGGAGCCAACACCGGGGAGCTGTTTTTT. The rearrangement links TRBV9 to TRBJ2-2; D may be TRBD1 or TRBD2 (5 bases each). The CDR3 totals 18 residues. Trimming stripped 0 bases from V and 2 bases from J, with 17 bases between. CDR1 and CDR2 from the germline V gene are SGDLS and YYNGEE.

This clone has just one count. The V call is TRBV5-4, the J call TRBJ1-5; a weak D match, TRBD1 (5 bases). V lost 4 bases to trimming and J lost 0 bases, with 20 bases between them. The CDR3 runs 18 residues. Per the germline V gene, CDR1 is SGHNT and CDR2 is YYREEE (reference sequence). The CDR3 loop reads CASSPEAGYTHSNQPQHF. The CDR3, as DNA: TGTGCCAGCAGCCCCGAGGCAGGGTATACTCATAGCAATCAGCCCCAGCATTTT.

V and J are TRBV6-2 or TRBV6-3 and TRBJ2-7, with D possibly being TRBD2 (5 bases). V shed 0 bases and J shed 1 base, with 13 bases lying between them. This CDR3 is built from 16 residues. The germline CDR1 and CDR2 sequences are MNHEY and SVGEGT. The CDR3 coding sequence is TGTGCCAGCAGTTACTCAATAGCGAGGCCTTCCTACGAGCAGTACTTC. It yields the protein CASSYSIARPSYEQYF.

This chain links TRBV6-4 with TRBJ1-2; D might be TRBD1 (6 bases). Per germline, CDR1 MRHNA and CDR2 SNTAGT. Trimming removed 4 bases at V and 5 bases at J, with 14 bases between. The CDR3 is 14 residues long. The CDR3: CASSVSVGHYGYTF. The CDR3 DNA follows: TGTGCCAGCAGTGTGTCGGTGGGACATTATGGCTACACCTTC.

The chain joins TRBV5-5 to TRBJ2-2; D gene uncertain. Germline V gene lookup returns CDR1 SGHKS and CDR2 YYEKEE (reference sequence). Trimming shortened V by 4 bases and J by 5 bases, and 9 bases separated the two germline ends. The CDR3 runs 13 residues. The CDR3 region is CASSLRETGELFF. In DNA form, the CDR3 reads TGTGCCAGCAGCCTTAGAGAAACCGGGGAGCTGTTTTTT.

This chain links TRBV7-3 with TRBJ1-1; D gene uncertain. Trimming removed 2 bases at V and 4 bases at J, with 11 bases between. Looked up from germline, CDR1 is SGHTA and CDR2 is FQGTGA. The CDR3 covers 14 residues. Here the CDR3 reads CASSLAPRVTEAFF. In DNA, the CDR3 is TGTGCCAGCAGCTTAGCACCGCGGGTCACTGAAGCTTTCTTT.

The CDR3 DNA reads TGTGCCAGCAGTTGGGGACAGTATAGCGGGGAGCTGTTTTTT. Translating gives CASSWGQYSGELFF. The gene calls are TRBV27 and TRBJ2-2; 7 nucleotides match TRBD1. Looked up from germline, CDR1 is MNHEY and CDR2 is SMNVEV (reference sequence). The trim removed 4 bases at V and 7 bases at J, leaving 6 bases unmatched. CDR3 length: 14 amino acids.

This clone was seen only a few times. CDR3 protein: CASSYTGLSQPQHF. CDR3 in DNA: TGTGCCAGCAGTTACACGGGGCTGAGTCAGCCCCAGCATTTT. V gene TRBV6-2 or TRBV6-3 combines with J gene TRBJ1-5, with a tentative D call TRBD1 (5 bases). Trimming took 2 bases from V and 6 from J, leaving 11 bases between them. Per the germline V gene, CDR1 is MNHEY and CDR2 is SVGEGT. The CDR3 length is 14 residues.

The chain links TRBV7-9 to TRBJ2-6; no definite D call. The CDR3 is 16 amino acids. Germline V gene lookup returns CDR1 SEHNR and CDR2 FQNEAQ (reference sequence). The V end lost 6 bases, the J end lost 0 bases, and 12 bases lay between the germline ends. CDR3 DNA: TGTGCCAGCAGGATATTAAGCTACTCTGGGGCCAACGTCCTGACTTTC. Translating gives CASRILSYSGANVLTF.

This chain links TRBV5-5 with TRBJ1-1; possible D gene TRBD1, 6 bases. Per the germline V gene, CDR1 is SGHKS and CDR2 is YYEKEE (reference sequence). There are 16 residues in the CDR3. V was trimmed by 5 bases and J by 1 base, leaving 18 bases between them. CDR3 sequence reads: CASSEPGHLTNTEAFF. In DNA form, the CDR3 reads TGTGCCAGCAGTGAACCGGGACACCTAACGAACACTGAAGCTTTCTTT.

This clone has just a few counts. This chain connects TRBV18 to TRBJ2-7; 12 bases map to TRBD2. The germline gives CDR1 KGHSH, CDR2 LQKENI. This CDR3 has 16 amino acids. The V gene end was trimmed by 5 bases and the J gene end by 4 bases; junction bases not matched to a gene: 9. The CDR3 loop reads CASSTGLAGNSYEQYF. The CDR3 nucleotides are TGTGCCAGCTCAACCGGACTAGCGGGGAACTCATACGAGCAGTACTTC.

CDR3: CASSPRPGGNTEAFF. The CDR3 bases are TGTGCCAGCAGTCCCCGGCCGGGTGGGAACACTGAAGCTTTCTTT. The chain couples TRBV6-2 or TRBV6-3 to TRBJ1-1; D gene uncertain. Germline lookup yields CDR1 MNHEY and CDR2 SVGEGT. With 5 bases removed from V and 1 base from J, the gap between germline ends came to 14 bases. This CDR3 region has 15 residues.

V is TRBV5-1 and J is TRBJ2-3, with 7 bases matching TRBD1. Trimming took 7 bases from V and 3 from J; bases not matched to a gene: 8. CDR1 SGHRS and CDR2 YFSETQ come from the germline V gene. The CDR3 runs 14 residues. The CDR3 region has the DNA TGCGCCAGCCAGGGGGACCCGGCTACAGATACGCAGTATTTT. Its translation is CASQGDPATDTQYF. Complete variable domain (other parts from reference TRBV5-1 and TRBJ2-3): KAGVTQTPRYLIKTRGQQVTLSCSPISGHRSVSWYQQTPGQGLQFLFEYFSETQRNKGNFPGRFSGRQFSNSRSEMNVSTLELGDSALYLCASQGDPATDTQYFGPGTRLTVL.

The rearrangement joins TRBV6-2 or TRBV6-3 to TRBJ1-5, with D unclear. The CDR3 is made up of 15 amino acids. Trimming shortened V by 0 bases and J by 0 bases, and 6 bases separated the two germline ends. Germline values: CDR1 MNHEY, CDR2 SVGEGT. CDR3 DNA sequence: TGTGCCAGCAGTTACTCGTCGGATAGCAATCAGCCCCAGCATTTT. Translating gives CASSYSSDSNQPQHF.

The V gene is TRBV2, the J gene TRBJ2-7, with D possibly TRBD2 on 5 matching bases. Germline CDR1 SNHLY, CDR2 FYNNEI. V was pared by 0 bases and J by 3 bases, with 9 bases between. This CDR3 is 14 amino acids long. The CDR3 DNA is TGTGCCAGCAGTGAAGCGCGGGCCCGCTACGAGCAGTACTTC. This codes for CASSEARARYEQYF.

The V call is TRBV12-3 or TRBV12-4, the J call TRBJ2-1; no clear D. CDR3 size: 12 residues. Trimming removed 2 bases at V and 6 bases at J, with 5 bases between. The CDR3 DNA reads as TGTGCCAGCAGTTTAAACGGCAATGAGCAGTTCTTC. This encodes CASSLNGNEQFF.

This clone has a single count. The gene calls are TRBV20-1 and TRBJ2-1, with 16 bases aligning to TRBD2. The CDR3 has 18 amino acids. CDR1 DFQATT and CDR2 SNEGSKA come from the germline V gene (reference sequence). With V trimmed by 3 bases and J by 4 bases, 9 bases remained unmatched. The CDR3 is CSASDGTSGRAGYNEQFF. The CDR3 DNA follows: TGCAGTGCTAGTGATGGGACTAGCGGGAGGGCCGGGTACAATGAGCAGTTCTTC.

This clone was seen only once. The chain has TRBV5-1 and TRBJ2-7; 9 bases map to TRBD1. The V gene's germline CDR1 is SGHRS and CDR2 YFSETQ. With V trimmed by 3 bases and J by 7 bases, 5 bases remained unmatched. The CDR3 is 13 amino acids. CDR3 protein: CASSSQGAWEQYF. CDR3 sequence (DNA): TGCGCCAGCAGCTCACAGGGGGCGTGGGAGCAGTACTTC.

This clone came up a few times. The V gene is TRBV2, the J gene TRBJ2-5, with D possibly matching TRBD1 (6 bases). The V end lost 6 bases, the J end lost 0 bases, and 8 bases lay between the germline ends. Germline CDR1 reads SNHLY; CDR2 reads FYNNEI. This CDR3 contains 13 residues. CDR3 loop: CASSRDNQETQYF. The DNA of the CDR3 is TGTGCCAGCAGCCGGGACAACCAAGAGACCCAGTACTTC.